The rows below give T cell receptor beta chains drawn from one sample of a study of blood T cells in healthy people across ages. TCRdb called the 5' RACE reads again in MiXCR, with one record for every CDR3 protein. The sample shows 380,000 or so distinct CDR3 sequences, 45% to 60% of them seen only once. The specimen sequenced was blood. The receptors were sampled from a man aged 55 to 70 in good health. Both conserved end residues are part of each CDR3. The order of the fields is D gene, clone size, J gene, V gene, CDR3 protein, CDR3 DNA. The D gene is left open where the match is weak. The size field is filled for only some rows; it gives once, few, many or a size class.

D gene: TRBD1; clone size: few; J gene: TRBJ2-6; V gene: TRBV7-9; CDR3 protein: CAGRQGNGANVLTF; CDR3 DNA: TGTGCCGGGCGACAGGGTAACGGGGCCAACGTCCTGACTTTC
D gene: NA; clone size: NA; J gene: TRBJ2-5; V gene: TRBV3-1; CDR3 protein: CASSQVLGGGRYEQYF; CDR3 DNA: TGTGCCAGCAGCCAAGTCCTGGGGGGCGGTCGGTATGAGCAGTACTTC
D gene: NA; clone size: NA; J gene: TRBJ1-6; V gene: TRBV27; CDR3 protein: CASSFQQGRAYNSPLHF; CDR3 DNA: TGTGCCAGCAGTTTCCAACAGGGAAGGGCCTATAATTCACCCCTCCACTTT
D gene: NA; clone size: once; J gene: TRBJ1-4; V gene: TRBV28; CDR3 protein: CASGQGRYATNEKLFF; CDR3 DNA: TGTGCCAGCGGGCAGGGGAGGTATGCAACTAATGAAAAACTGTTTTTT
D gene: NA; clone size: NA; J gene: TRBJ2-7; V gene: TRBV29-1; CDR3 protein: CSVRQRATYEQYF; CDR3 DNA: TGCAGCGTCCGACAGCGAGCTACCTACGAGCAGTACTTC
D gene: TRBD2; clone size: NA; J gene: TRBJ2-1; V gene: TRBV20-1; CDR3 protein: CRAPGLAGEPSSYNEQFF; CDR3 DNA: TGCAGGGCACCGGGACTAGCGGGGGAGCCTAGCTCCTACAATGAGCAGTTCTTC
D gene: NA; clone size: NA; J gene: TRBJ2-3; V gene: TRBV15; CDR3 protein: CATSPSRLVTDTQYF; CDR3 DNA: TGTGCCACCAGCCCTTCCCGACTAGTAACAGATACGCAGTATTTT
D gene: NA; clone size: NA; J gene: TRBJ2-5; V gene: TRBV5-1; CDR3 protein: CASSPLVAQETQYF; CDR3 DNA: TGCGCCAGCAGCCCCCTGGTTGCCCAAGAGACCCAGTACTTC
D gene: NA; clone size: many; J gene: TRBJ2-1; V gene: TRBV5-1; CDR3 protein: CASSLGGAGSYNEQFF; CDR3 DNA: TGCGCCAGCAGCTTGGGGGGTGCGGGCTCCTACAATGAGCAGTTCTTC
D gene: NA; clone size: NA; J gene: TRBJ1-1; V gene: TRBV6-6; CDR3 protein: CASSYGAEAFF; CDR3 DNA: TGTGCCAGCAGTTACGGTGCTGAAGCTTTCTTT
D gene: NA; clone size: few; J gene: TRBJ1-2; V gene: TRBV20-1; CDR3 protein: CSARDPAGIGGYTF; CDR3 DNA: TGCAGTGCTAGAGATCCTGCAGGGATCGGGGGCTACACCTTC